The entry below describes one TCR beta chain. The data originate from a study of blood T cell repertoires in COVID-19. Study overall: Sites in the United States, Italy and Spain provided acute and convalescent COVID-19 samples. PBMCs, B-cell-depleted T cells, or T cells were the source of the cDNA or gDNA that made up the material.

The protocol was immunoSEQ multiplex PCR, while the TCRdb copy is restricted to in-frame clones and leaves out a portion. This sample has about 34,000 clones, with over 75% found just once. The V and J ends lost 6 bases and 5 bases respectively, with 20 bases between them. Germline assignment: CDR1 MNHEY and CDR2 SVGAGI. This CDR3 has 15 residues. The sample was peripheral blood. The source is a man between 60 and 75 years old with active COVID-19. The chain has TRBV6-5 and TRBJ2-7; possibly TRBD1 for D (6 bases). The CDR3 nucleotides read TGTGCCAGCAGCTTCGGATTTCACAGGGAGAACGAGCAGTACTTC. Protein sequence: CASSFGFHRENEQYF.